This TCR beta chain was identified in a study of lymphopenia after photon versus proton radiotherapy. Profiling relied on immunoSEQ multiplex PCR, and the TCRdb table lists in-frame clones only, not all of them. The sample consists of tens of thousands of clones, 85% of them appearing once. The sequences come from peripheral blood, collected from a patient treated with photon-based radiotherapy. This receptor was identified in a man in his forties with gastric cancer.

The CDR3 loop is CAWSVHGLTGATEAFF. The CDR3 DNA reads as TGTGCCTGGAGTGTACATGGATTGACGGGCGCCACTGAAGCTTTCTTT. The chain is built from TRBV30 and TRBJ1-1, with D uncertain. Trimming stripped 0 bases from V and 4 bases from J, with 18 bases between. CDR3 length equals 16 residues. CDR1 and CDR2 from the germline V gene are GTSNPN and SVGIG (reference sequence).